The 12 T cell receptor beta chains reported below all come from one sample, sequenced in a study of cytomegalovirus exposure and HLA in healthy donors. Researchers ran the PCR with 60 Vbeta and 13 Jbeta primers. Repertoires were generated with immunoSEQ multiplex PCR, while TCRdb's copy carries only in-frame clones and drops some. The sample holds 110,000 to 150,000 clones. Input material: PBMCs. These receptors all come from a male donor in good health and CMV-seronegative.

The rearrangement links TRBV5-1 to TRBJ1-1; D unresolved. Germline CDR1 reads SGHRS; CDR2 reads YFSETQ. This CDR3 comprises 14 residues. Between the trimmed V and J ends, which lost 3 bases and 1 base, there was a span of 10 bases. The CDR3: CASSSITGNTEAFF. CDR3 nucleotides: TGCGCCAGCAGCTCCATTACGGGGAACACTGAAGCTTTCTTT. The entire variable domain, with the rest obtained from reference TRBV5-1 and TRBJ1-1, is as follows: KAGVTQTPRYLIKTRGQQVTLSCSPISGHRSVSWYQQTPGQGLQFLFEYFSETQRNKGNFPGRFSGRQFSNSRSEMNVSTLELGDSALYLCASSSITGNTEAFFGQGTRLTVV.

The CDR3 here is CSAGRGGSTDTQYF. DNA of the CDR3: TGCAGCGCCGGTCGGGGGGGAAGCACAGATACGCAGTATTTT. V gene TRBV29-1 combines with J gene TRBJ2-3; 8 bases are a match to TRBD2. The trim removed 7 bases at V and 0 bases at J, leaving 6 bases unmatched. This CDR3 is built from 14 residues. Germline-derived CDR1 and CDR2 are SQVTM and ANQGSEA.

The chain links TRBV4-3 to TRBJ2-7, with TRBD2 matching 7 bases. CDR3 size: 15 residues. V lost 0 bases and J lost 3; bases outside the gene matches: 5. The germline gives CDR1 LGHNA, CDR2 YSLEER. CDR3 loop: CASSQDGGRHYEQYF. CDR3 sequence (DNA): TGCGCCAGCAGCCAAGATGGCGGGAGACACTACGAGCAGTACTTC.

The chain is built from TRBV9 and TRBJ2-6; no definite D call. Trimming took 0 bases from V and 2 from J, leaving 18 bases between them. This CDR3 has 19 residues. CDR1 is SGDLS, CDR2 YYNGEE, per germline. CDR3 amino acids: CASSVAASRLEAGANVLTF. The CDR3 nucleotides are TGTGCCAGCAGCGTAGCGGCTTCCCGACTTGAGGCTGGGGCCAACGTCCTGACTTTC.

This chain connects TRBV6-5 to TRBJ2-7, with 7 bases matching TRBD2. V trimming: 5 bases; J trimming: 5 bases; junction bases outside the gene matches: 6. Germline CDR1 MNHEY, CDR2 SVGAGI. The CDR3 is 13 amino acids. The CDR3 coding sequence is TGTGCCAGCAGTAACGGACTAGTTGACGAGCAGTACTTC. It yields the protein CASSNGLVDEQYF.

V usage is TRBV7-2 and J usage is TRBJ2-6, with D maybe TRBD2 (5 bases). V lost 1 base and J 4 bases, leaving 14 bases between the germline ends. Germline V gene sequence: CDR1 SGHTA, CDR2 FQGNSA. The CDR3 runs to 17 residues. The CDR3 sequence: CASSLDERRFGANVLTF. The CDR3 nucleotides read TGTGCCAGCAGCTTAGATGAGCGGAGGTTCGGGGCCAACGTCCTGACTTTC.

The V gene is TRBV7-9, the J gene TRBJ1-1; D ambiguous. V was clipped by 2 bases and J by 3 bases, with 7 bases between them. The germline V gene encodes CDR1 SEHNR and CDR2 FQNEAQ (reference sequence). The CDR3 consists of 13 residues. DNA of the CDR3: TGTGCCAGCAGCTTAAGTGAGGACACTGAAGCTTTCTTT. This encodes CASSLSEDTEAFF.

The chain joins TRBV28 to TRBJ1-5; a weak D match, TRBD1 (6 bases). The germline CDR1 and CDR2 sequences are MDHEN and SYDVKM. The CDR3 length is 14 residues. V lost 6 bases to trimming and J lost 5 bases, with 14 bases between them. The CDR3 DNA reads as TGTGCCAGCAGCTCCGACAGGAGTTATCAGCCCCAGCATTTT. As protein: CASSSDRSYQPQHF.

The chain recombines TRBV13 with TRBJ2-5; D remains unclear. Trimming removed 1 base at V and 5 bases at J, with 11 bases between. CDR3 length: 14 residues. Per germline, CDR1 PRHDT and CDR2 FYEKMQ (reference sequence). The CDR3 nucleotides read TGTGCCAGCAGCTTAGATTCTGAGATCGAGACCCAGTACTTC. Residues: CASSLDSEIETQYF.

The rearrangement links TRBV27 to TRBJ2-7; perhaps TRBD2 as D (6 bases). Looked up from germline, CDR1 is MNHEY and CDR2 is SMNVEV (reference sequence). With 3 bases removed from V and 2 bases from J, the gap between germline ends came to 11 bases. This CDR3 comprises 14 residues. CDR3 bases: TGTGCCAGCAGTTTTGGAGGGAGCGCCTACGAGCAGTACTTC. It translates to CASSFGGSAYEQYF.

The J gene is TRBJ2-1, the V gene TRBV7-9; 7 bases line up with TRBD2. The V segment lost 3 bases and the J segment 2 bases; nucleotides outside the gene matches: 4. This CDR3 comprises 15 residues. Per germline, CDR1 SEHNR and CDR2 FQNEAQ (reference sequence). The CDR3 DNA reads TGTGCCAGCAGCTTTGGGGGAGGGCCCTACAATGAGCAGTTCTTC. It yields the protein CASSFGGGPYNEQFF. The full variable domain, with the rest looked up from reference TRBV7-9 and TRBJ2-1, is DTGVSQNPRHKITKRGQNVTFRCDPISEHNRLYWYRQTLGQGPEFLTYFQNEAQLEKSRLLSDRFSAERPKGSFSTLEIQRTEQGDSAMYLCASSFGGGPYNEQFFGPGTRLTVL.

V is TRBV6-4 and J is TRBJ2-5, with TRBD2 identical over 7 bases. The CDR3 sequence is 16 residues long. The V gene end was trimmed by 6 bases and the J gene end by 0 bases; junction bases not matched to a gene: 10. Looked up from germline, CDR1 is MRHNA and CDR2 is SNTAGT. CDR3 amino acids: CASSPQGAGNQETQYF. DNA for the CDR3: TGTGCCAGCAGCCCTCAGGGAGCGGGGAACCAAGAGACCCAGTACTTC.